A single sample is the source of the 7 T cell receptor beta chains below, sequenced in a study of blood T cell repertoires in COVID-19. The table came from immunoSEQ multiplex PCR; TCRdb's copy has only in-frame clones and leaves some out. This repertoire shows tens of thousands of clones, around 80% found once; its top ten account for about an eighth. Source material: peripheral blood. These TCRs come from a human donor in a cohort sampled during active COVID-19.

The V call is TRBV5-1, the J call TRBJ2-3, with TRBD2 matching over 9 bases. The junction had 3 bases not matched to a gene; V was cut back by 6 bases and J by 1 base. This CDR3 has 14 amino acids. Germline CDR1 is SGHRS and CDR2 is YFSETQ. The CDR3 nucleotides read TGCGCCAGCACGGCTAGCGGGGGCACAGATACGCAGTATTTT. This sequence encodes CASTASGGTDTQYF.

This clone was seen a handful of times. This chain joins TRBV5-4 and TRBJ1-2; 8 nucleotides line up with TRBD1. The germline V gene has CDR1 SGHNT and CDR2 YYREEE (reference sequence). This CDR3 contains 14 residues. V shed 4 bases and J 8 bases; nucleotides not matched to a gene: 10. The CDR3 region is CASSKVTGEVGYTF. In DNA, the CDR3 is TGTGCCAGCAGCAAAGTGACAGGGGAGGTCGGCTACACCTTC.

The chain links TRBV2 to TRBJ1-6; TRBD1 might be the D (6 bases). V was pared by 3 bases and J by 7 bases, with 10 bases between. The CDR3 has 14 residues. Germline CDR1 is SNHLY and CDR2 is FYNNEI. The CDR3 loop reads CASSEGQGNSPLHF. The CDR3 coding sequence is TGTGCCAGCAGTGAGGGGCAGGGGAATTCACCCCTCCACTTT.

V usage is TRBV27 and J usage is TRBJ2-2; D remains unclear. The CDR3 covers 13 residues. CDR1 and CDR2 from the germline V gene are MNHEY and SMNVEV (reference sequence). V lost 3 bases and J 5 bases, leaving 7 bases between the germline ends. CDR3 nucleotide sequence: TGTGCCAGCAGTTTCCGTAGTACCGGGGAGCTGTTTTTT. Translated: CASSFRSTGELFF.

For the CDR3, the DNA is TGCGCCAGCAGCCGAACAGGGGGCGACACCGGGGAGCTGTTTTTT. This translates into CASSRTGGDTGELFF. The gene calls are TRBV5-1 and TRBJ2-2; 9 bases agree with TRBD1. The length of the CDR3 is 15 residues. V lost 4 bases, J lost 3 bases, and 4 bases stayed unmatched. Germline CDR1 reads SGHRS; CDR2 reads YFSETQ.

The rearrangement joins TRBV30 to TRBJ1-4, with TRBD1 identical over 9 bases. V lost 1 base to trimming and J lost 6 bases; unmatched junction nucleotides: 3. This CDR3 is built from 14 residues. Germline assignment: CDR1 GTSNPN and CDR2 SVGIG (reference sequence). The CDR3 sequence is CAWSGGQGYEKLFF. In DNA form, the CDR3 reads TGTGCCTGGAGTGGGGGACAGGGTTATGAAAAACTGTTTTTT.

The V and J genes are TRBV5-1 and TRBJ1-2; TRBD1 aligns across 8 bases. The germline V gene encodes CDR1 SGHRS and CDR2 YFSETQ. V dropped 4 bases and J dropped 4; count of bases not matched to a gene: 6. The CDR3 length is 14 residues. The CDR3 sequence: CASSHGQGAYGYTF. The CDR3 DNA is TGCGCCAGCAGCCACGGACAGGGCGCCTATGGCTACACCTTC. Filled out from reference TRBV5-1 and TRBJ1-2, the complete variable domain reads KAGVTQTPRYLIKTRGQQVTLSCSPISGHRSVSWYQQTPGQGLQFLFEYFSETQRNKGNFPGRFSGRQFSNSRSEMNVSTLELGDSALYLCASSHGQGAYGYTFGSGTRLTVV.